Listed here are 15 T cell receptor beta chains from one sample, sequenced in a study of shared clonotypes between healthy human individuals. Sequencing used immunoSEQ multiplex PCR; TCRdb keeps in-frame clones, though not all of them. The repertoire holds under 1,100,000 clones, 60% to 80% seen once, with roughly 1.5% in the top ten. The sequencing sample was made of memory CD4+ T cells sorted from blood. The subset was: CD45RA-negative fraction. The receptor set was obtained from a man aged 18 to 29 in good health.

V is TRBV7-9 and J is TRBJ1-1; no firm D call. Trimming took 7 bases from V and 3 from J, leaving 9 bases between them. The CDR3 totals 12 residues. Per germline, CDR1 SEHNR and CDR2 FQNEAQ (reference sequence). CDR3 loop: CASTPKDTEAFF. DNA for the CDR3: TGTGCCAGCACACCTAAAGACACTGAAGCTTTCTTT.

The chain couples TRBV5-1 to TRBJ1-1; 9 bases map to TRBD1. The CDR3 loop spans 14 amino acids. The V and J ends lost 4 bases and 4 bases, in that order; junction bases with no gene match: 5. Per germline, CDR1 SGHRS and CDR2 YFSETQ. The CDR3 sequence: CASSLGQGTTEAFF. CDR3 nucleotides: TGCGCCAGCAGCCTGGGACAGGGAACCACTGAAGCTTTCTTT.

This chain uses TRBV7-9 with TRBJ2-7; 7 nucleotides agree with TRBD1. The length of the CDR3 is 14 residues. In germline, CDR1 is SEHNR, CDR2 FQNEAQ (reference sequence). Trimming at V came to 5 bases and at J to 0 bases, leaving 4 bases not matched to a gene. The CDR3 loop is CASSPWTGSYEQYF. CDR3 sequence (DNA): TGTGCCAGCAGCCCCTGGACAGGCTCCTACGAGCAGTACTTC.

This clone was seen once. The rearrangement joins TRBV5-1 to TRBJ2-5, with D maybe TRBD2 (6 bases). V gave up 5 bases and J gave up 2 bases, with 10 bases separating them. The CDR3 is 13 residues long. CDR1 and CDR2 from the germline V gene are SGHRS and YFSETQ. The chain's CDR3 is CASRPGAQETQYF. DNA for the CDR3: TGCGCCAGCAGACCGGGAGCACAAGAGACCCAGTACTTC.

As concerns this clone: Other DNA sequences from this sample encode an identical CDR3 as well. The chain uses TRBV5-6 and TRBJ1-2; D is undetermined. The CDR3 contains 11 residues. The germline V gene encodes CDR1 SGHDT and CDR2 YYEEEE. The V end was cut by 1 base, the J end by 5 bases, with 3 bases between. In DNA, the CDR3 is TGTGCCAGCAGCTTGAGTTATGGCTACACCTTC. Amino acids: CASSLSYGYTF.

This clone was observed a few times. The J gene is TRBJ1-3, the V gene TRBV4-1; 7 bases fit TRBD1. This CDR3 is 17 amino acids long. The germline gives CDR1 MGHRA, CDR2 YSYEKL. The ends lost 0 bases at V and 0 bases at J; junction bases unmatched: 5. The CDR3 spells CASSQDPQGLSGNTIYF. CDR3 DNA: TGCGCCAGCAGCCAAGACCCACAGGGGCTCTCTGGAAACACCATATATTTT.

This rearrangement joins TRBV2 to TRBJ1-6, with 10 bases fitting TRBD1. Germline V lookup: CDR1 SNHLY, CDR2 FYNNEI. Trimming cost V 5 bases and J 7 bases; bases outside gene matches: 2. The length of the CDR3 is 14 residues. CDR3 sequence (DNA): TGTGCCAGCAGTCCGGACAGGGGGAATTCACCCCTCCACTTT. Its protein is CASSPDRGNSPLHF.

The chain links TRBV20-1 to TRBJ2-3; D remains ambiguous. V was trimmed by 6 bases and J by 2 bases, leaving 6 bases between them. The germline V gene encodes CDR1 DFQATT and CDR2 SNEGSKA (reference sequence). CDR3 size: 11 residues. Here the CDR3 reads CSAEYTDTQYF. Here the CDR3 DNA reads TGCAGTGCGGAATACACAGATACGCAGTATTTT.

V gene TRBV9 combines with J gene TRBJ1-6; TRBD1 agrees at 9 bases. The germline V gene encodes CDR1 SGDLS and CDR2 YYNGEE. V dropped 0 bases and J dropped 4; count of bases not matched to a gene: 2. The CDR3 extends over 16 amino acids. Written as DNA, the CDR3 is TGTGCCAGCAGCGTAGGGACAGGGGAGTATAATTCACCCCTCCACTTT. Translation: CASSVGTGEYNSPLHF.

This rearrangement joins TRBV6-1 to TRBJ1-5; the D is unclear. The V gene's germline CDR1 is MNHNS and CDR2 SASEGT. V lost 4 bases and J lost 0, with 10 bases in between. The CDR3 contains 15 residues. The CDR3 loop is CASSVMGNSNQPQHF. CDR3 nucleotide sequence: TGTGCCAGCAGTGTAATGGGCAATAGCAATCAGCCCCAGCATTTT.

This chain joins TRBV4-1 and TRBJ2-7, with 7 bases matching TRBD1. This CDR3 comprises 15 residues. The V and J ends lost 1 base and 3 bases, in that order; junction bases with no gene match: 6. Per germline, CDR1 MGHRA and CDR2 YSYEKL. CDR3 protein: CASSQVEAGGYEQYF. The CDR3 nucleotides are TGCGCCAGCAGCCAAGTTGAGGCAGGGGGCTACGAGCAGTACTTC.

V gene TRBV5-1 combines with J gene TRBJ1-6, with D uncertain. Germline loops: CDR1 SGHRS, CDR2 YFSETQ. Trimming shortened V by 0 bases and J by 3 bases, and 13 bases separated the two germline ends. This CDR3 comprises 17 residues. The CDR3 bases are TGCGCCAGCAGCTTGGGGTCAGAACTCCTCTATAATTCACCCCTCCACTTT. Translated: CASSLGSELLYNSPLHF. The whole variable domain, remainder taken from reference TRBV5-1 and TRBJ1-6, is KAGVTQTPRYLIKTRGQQVTLSCSPISGHRSVSWYQQTPGQGLQFLFEYFSETQRNKGNFPGRFSGRQFSNSRSEMNVSTLELGDSALYLCASSLGSELLYNSPLHFGNGTRLTVT.

The J gene is TRBJ2-7, the V gene TRBV7-2; no definite D call. Germline CDR1 and CDR2: SGHTA and FQGNSA. Trimming left V 3 bases short and J 3 bases short, with 9 bases between. This CDR3 contains 13 residues. The CDR3 is CASSFNSYYEQYF. DNA for the CDR3: TGTGCCAGCAGCTTTAACAGCTACTACGAGCAGTACTTC.

The genes are TRBV7-8 and TRBJ2-1; 7 bases agree with TRBD1. After removal of 8 bases from V and 0 bases from J, the junction contained 7 bases not matched to a gene. The CDR3 is 15 residues long. Germline V CDR1 and CDR2: SGHVS, FQNEAQ. The DNA of the CDR3 is TGTGCCAGCGGGGAATGGGACAGCTCCTACAATGAGCAGTTCTTC. It specifies CASGEWDSSYNEQFF.

The genes are TRBV7-2 and TRBJ1-6; D gene uncertain. Per the germline V gene, CDR1 is SGHTA and CDR2 is FQGNSA. Trimming pared 1 base from V and 14 bases from J, leaving 15 bases between. The CDR3 extends over 14 amino acids. The CDR3 DNA reads as TGTGCCAGCAGCTTAGGGACTCTGGGGTGGACCCTCCACTTT. Its translation: CASSLGTLGWTLHF.